The 14 T cell receptor beta chains below come from one sample, sequenced in a study of control samples from healthy donors and cancer patients. Sequencing used immunoSEQ multiplex PCR; TCRdb keeps in-frame clones, though not all of them. Seen here are approximately 120,000 clones, roughly 91% observed once, and the top ten hold around 17%. The specimen sequenced was blood. These receptors all stem from a woman aged 45-59 years in good health.

This clone was detected only a few times. The V and J genes are TRBV30 and TRBJ1-2, with a possible D match to TRBD1 (6 bases). Trimming stripped 3 bases from V and 7 bases from J, with 12 bases between. The CDR3 contains 12 residues. CDR1 is GTSNPN and CDR2 is SVGIG in the germline V gene (reference sequence). The CDR3 sequence is CAWSGLQGGYTF. CDR3 DNA: TGTGCCTGGAGCGGACTACAGGGTGGCTACACCTTC. Together with reference TRBV30 and TRBJ1-2, the CDR3 gives the full variable domain: SQTIHQWPATLVQPVGSPLSLECTVEGTSNPNLYWYRQAAGRGLQLLFYSVGIGQISSEVPQNLSASRPQDRQFILSSKKLLLSDSGFYLCAWSGLQGGYTFGSGTRLTVV.

The rearrangement links TRBV7-9 to TRBJ2-1, with 8 bases identical to TRBD2. CDR3 size: 16 residues. V shed 3 bases, J shed 3 bases, and the junction held 7 bases outside the gene matches. Germline loops: CDR1 SEHNR, CDR2 FQNEAQ (reference sequence). In DNA form, the CDR3 reads TGTGCCAGCAGCTTGCGGACTAGCTCCCTCTACAATGAGCAGTTCTTC. It translates to CASSLRTSSLYNEQFF.

The chain employs TRBV6-5 and TRBJ2-7; D remains ambiguous. The germline CDR1 and CDR2 sequences are MNHEY and SVGAGI. The V gene lost 0 bases and the J gene lost 7 bases, with 10 bases spanning the gap. The CDR3 contains 13 residues. The CDR3 sequence is CASSYSHTGEQYF. The CDR3 DNA is TGTGCCAGCAGTTACTCGCATACCGGTGAGCAGTACTTC.

This clone has a single count. V usage is TRBV5-1 and J usage is TRBJ2-5; tentatively, D is TRBD2 (7 bases). The length of the CDR3 is 13 residues. Trimming stripped 0 bases from V and 7 bases from J, with 10 bases between. Germline assignment: CDR1 SGHRS and CDR2 YFSETQ. Here the CDR3 reads CASSLDREGTQYF. The CDR3, as DNA: TGCGCCAGCAGCTTGGACAGGGAGGGGACCCAGTACTTC.

J is TRBJ1-1 and V is TRBV4-3; D not certain. The germline gives CDR1 LGHNA, CDR2 YSLEER. This CDR3 contains 13 residues. V was cut by 4 bases and J by 1 base, with 7 bases left in between. The DNA for the CDR3 is TGCGCCAGCAGCCCTTTTAGGAACACTGAAGCTTTCTTT. This translates into CASSPFRNTEAFF.

This clone was seen a handful of times. This rearrangement joins TRBV10-3 to TRBJ2-7; no reliable D call. This CDR3 contains 13 residues. Trimming took 2 bases from V and 4 from J, leaving 9 bases between them. Germline lookup yields CDR1 ENHRY and CDR2 SYGVKD. This CDR3 is CAISEGVGYEQYV. For the CDR3, the DNA is TGTGCCATCAGTGAGGGGGTGGGGTACGAGCAGTACGTC.

The V gene is TRBV7-2, the J gene TRBJ2-2; the match to TRBD2 covers 8 bases. CDR1 is SGHTA and CDR2 is FQGNSA in the germline V gene. The J segment lost 5 bases and the V segment lost 2 bases, leaving 10 bases of the junction unmatched. This CDR3 has 17 residues. CDR3 DNA: TGTGCCAGCAGCTTAACGGGGGGGTACGGATGGACCGGGGAGCTGTTTTTT. This gives the protein CASSLTGGYGWTGELFF.

In nucleotides, the CDR3 is TGTGCCTGGACTCGGGCCCTTCAGTCACCCCTCCACTTT. It codes for CAWTRALQSPLHF. This chain joins TRBV30 and TRBJ1-6; D not resolved. The CDR3 is 13 amino acids. V lost 4 bases, J lost 10 bases, and 14 bases lay in between. Germline V gives CDR1 GTSNPN, CDR2 SVGIG (reference sequence).

This chain links TRBV6-6 with TRBJ1-5; TRBD1 agrees at 7 bases. This CDR3 has 16 amino acids. Germline loops: CDR1 MNHNY, CDR2 SVGAGI (reference sequence). V lost 5 bases and J lost 6; bases outside the gene matches: 13. CDR3 sequence reads: CASSQQRQGTGQPQHF. CDR3 nucleotide sequence: TGTGCCAGCAGTCAACAAAGACAGGGCACGGGTCAGCCCCAGCATTTT.

The V and J genes are TRBV2 and TRBJ2-7; 7 positions match TRBD1. The CDR3 runs 12 residues. Germline CDR1 reads SNHLY; CDR2 reads FYNNEI. V was pared by 5 bases and J by 7 bases, with 5 bases of the junction left unmatched. CDR3 in amino acids: CASSSQGDEQYF. The CDR3, as DNA: TGTGCCAGCAGTTCGCAGGGGGATGAGCAGTACTTC.

This sequence joins TRBV12-3 or TRBV12-4 and TRBJ1-6; D remains unclear. V was cut by 3 bases and J by 11 bases, with 11 bases left in between. The CDR3 runs 13 residues. CDR3 in amino acids: CASSFRLRAPLHF. CDR3 nucleotides: TGTGCCAGCAGTTTCCGACTTAGAGCACCCCTCCACTTT.

This sequence joins TRBV7-2 and TRBJ2-3; D is ambiguous. The CDR3 runs 12 residues. V lost 1 base and J 4 bases, leaving 3 bases between the germline ends. Germline V gives CDR1 SGHTA, CDR2 FQGNSA. The CDR3 spells CASSLDADTQYF. CDR3 nucleotide sequence: TGTGCCAGCAGCTTAGACGCAGATACGCAGTATTTT.

The V gene is TRBV11-2, the J gene TRBJ1-3; 7 bases match TRBD1. CDR3 size: 17 residues. Unmatched junction bases numbered 12, after V lost 5 bases and J lost 2 bases. In germline, CDR1 is SGHAT, CDR2 FQNNGV. In DNA form, the CDR3 reads TGTGCCAGCAGCGTCGAAGGGGGCGCCAAGGCTGGAAACACCATATATTTT. Amino acids: CASSVEGGAKAGNTIYF.

V gene TRBV30 combines with J gene TRBJ1-2; no clear D gene. This CDR3 is 10 amino acids long. The V and J ends lost 7 bases and 2 bases respectively, with 5 bases between them. The germline V gene has CDR1 GTSNPN and CDR2 SVGIG (reference sequence). The chain's CDR3 is CALINYGYTF. The CDR3 bases are TGTGCCTTGATAAACTATGGCTACACCTTC.